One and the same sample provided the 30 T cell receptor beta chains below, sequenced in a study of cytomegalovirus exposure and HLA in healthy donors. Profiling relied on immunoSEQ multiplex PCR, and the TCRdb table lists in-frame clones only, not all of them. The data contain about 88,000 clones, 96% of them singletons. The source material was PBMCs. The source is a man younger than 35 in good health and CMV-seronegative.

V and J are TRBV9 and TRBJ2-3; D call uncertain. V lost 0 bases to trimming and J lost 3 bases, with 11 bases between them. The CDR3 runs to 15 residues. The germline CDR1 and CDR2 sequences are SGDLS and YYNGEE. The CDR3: CASSVGARPTDTQYF. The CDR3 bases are TGTGCCAGCAGCGTAGGGGCCAGACCTACAGATACGCAGTATTTT. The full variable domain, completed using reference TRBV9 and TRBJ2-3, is DSGVTQTPKHLITATGQRVTLRCSPRSGDLSVYWYQQSLDQGLQFLIQYYNGEERAKGNILERFSAQQFPDLHSELNLSSLELGDSALYFCASSVGARPTDTQYFGPGTRLTVL.

This CDR3 reads CASSEGHAIGELFF. The CDR3 DNA sequence: TGTGCCAGCAGCGAGGGACACGCCATTGGGGAGCTGTTTTTT. The J gene is TRBJ2-2, the V gene TRBV5-4; maybe TRBD1 (6 bases). V lost 4 bases and J 8 bases, leaving 15 bases between the germline ends. This CDR3 has 14 residues. Looked up from germline, CDR1 is SGHNT and CDR2 is YYREEE (reference sequence).

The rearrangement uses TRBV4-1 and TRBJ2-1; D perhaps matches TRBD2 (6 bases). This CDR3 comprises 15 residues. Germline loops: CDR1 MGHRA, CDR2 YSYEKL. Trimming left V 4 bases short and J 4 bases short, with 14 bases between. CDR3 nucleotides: TGCGCCAGCAGCCTAATCCAGGAGGGTTACAATGAGCAGTTCTTC. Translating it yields CASSLIQEGYNEQFF.

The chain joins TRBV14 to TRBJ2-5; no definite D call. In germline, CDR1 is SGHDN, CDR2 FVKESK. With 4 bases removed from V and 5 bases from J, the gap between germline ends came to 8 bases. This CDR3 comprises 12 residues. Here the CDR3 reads CASSPSRETQYF. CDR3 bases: TGTGCCAGCAGCCCATCTAGGGAGACCCAGTACTTC.

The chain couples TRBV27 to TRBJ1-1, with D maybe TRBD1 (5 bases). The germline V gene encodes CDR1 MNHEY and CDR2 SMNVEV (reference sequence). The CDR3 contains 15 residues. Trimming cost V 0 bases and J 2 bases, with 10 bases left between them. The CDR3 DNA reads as TGTGCCAGCAGTTTATCAGGGACTTTTAACACTGAAGCTTTCTTT. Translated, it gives CASSLSGTFNTEAFF.

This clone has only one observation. The chain's CDR3 is CASSPPLTGELFF. The CDR3 DNA reads TGCGCCAGCAGCCCCCCTTTGACCGGGGAGCTGTTTTTT. V gene TRBV4-3 combines with J gene TRBJ2-2; the D is unclear. Trimming removed 4 bases at V and 5 bases at J, with 8 bases between. The length of the CDR3 is 13 residues. Germline CDR1 LGHNA, CDR2 YSLEER.

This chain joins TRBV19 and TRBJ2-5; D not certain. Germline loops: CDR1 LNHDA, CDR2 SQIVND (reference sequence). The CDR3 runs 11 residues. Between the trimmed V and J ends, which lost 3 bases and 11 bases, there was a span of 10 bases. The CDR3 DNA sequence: TGTGCCAGTAGTATTGGGCCGACACAGTACTTC. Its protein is CASSIGPTQYF.

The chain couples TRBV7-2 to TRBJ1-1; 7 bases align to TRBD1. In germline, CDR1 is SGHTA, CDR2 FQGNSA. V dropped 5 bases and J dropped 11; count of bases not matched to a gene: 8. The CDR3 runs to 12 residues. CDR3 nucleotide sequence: TGTGCCAGCAGCCCACACGGACAGGAGGCTTTCTTT. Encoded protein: CASSPHGQEAFF.

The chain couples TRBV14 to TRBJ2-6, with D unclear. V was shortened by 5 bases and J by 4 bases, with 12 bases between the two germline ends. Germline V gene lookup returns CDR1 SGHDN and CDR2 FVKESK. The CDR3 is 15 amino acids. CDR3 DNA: TGTGCCAGCAGCTCACAATCTCCCGGGGCCAACGTCCTGACTTTC. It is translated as CASSSQSPGANVLTF.

CDR3 sequence reads: CASSPDPGGYEQYF. The DNA of the CDR3 is TGCGCCAGCAGCCCCGACCCAGGGGGCTACGAGCAGTACTTC. The rearrangement uses TRBV4-1 and TRBJ2-7; the match to TRBD1 covers 7 bases. This CDR3 is 14 amino acids long. The V segment lost 4 bases and the J segment 3 bases; nucleotides outside the gene matches: 6. Germline CDR1 is MGHRA and CDR2 is YSYEKL.

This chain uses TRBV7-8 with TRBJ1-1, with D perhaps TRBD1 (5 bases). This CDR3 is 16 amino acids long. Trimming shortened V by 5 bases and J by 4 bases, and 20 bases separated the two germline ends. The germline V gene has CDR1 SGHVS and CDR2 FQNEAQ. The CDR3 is CASSKHTEGFVTEAFF. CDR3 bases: TGTGCCAGCAGCAAACACACGGAGGGGTTCGTCACTGAAGCTTTCTTT.

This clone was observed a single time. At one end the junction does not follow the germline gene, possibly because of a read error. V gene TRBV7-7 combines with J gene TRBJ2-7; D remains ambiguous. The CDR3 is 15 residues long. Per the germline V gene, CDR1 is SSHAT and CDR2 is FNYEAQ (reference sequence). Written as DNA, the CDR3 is TGTGCTAGCAGCTTCAACTTTCGAAGCTCCTACGAGCAGTACTTC. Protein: CASSFNFRSSYEQYF.

CDR3 residues: CASSETGTSVNEQFF. Here the CDR3 DNA reads TGTGCCAGCAGTGAAACGGGGACTAGCGTCAATGAGCAGTTCTTC. The chain has TRBV25-1 and TRBJ2-1; 10 bases are a match to TRBD2. Germline CDR1 reads MGHDK; CDR2 reads SYGVNS. The CDR3 consists of 15 residues. The V gene end was trimmed by 2 bases and the J gene end by 6 bases; junction bases not matched to a gene: 4.

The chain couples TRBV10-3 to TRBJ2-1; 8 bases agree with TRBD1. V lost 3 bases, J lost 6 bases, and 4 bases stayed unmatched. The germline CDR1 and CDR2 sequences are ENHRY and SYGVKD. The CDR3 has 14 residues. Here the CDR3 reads CAISDPDRGNEQFF. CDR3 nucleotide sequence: TGTGCCATCAGTGACCCAGACAGGGGCAATGAGCAGTTCTTC.

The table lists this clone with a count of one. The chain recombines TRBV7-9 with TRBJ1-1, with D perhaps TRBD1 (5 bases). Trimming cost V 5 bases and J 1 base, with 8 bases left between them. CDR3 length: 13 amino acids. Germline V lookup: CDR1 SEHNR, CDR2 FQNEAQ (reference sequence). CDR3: CASSPTGNTEAFF. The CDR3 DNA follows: TGTGCCAGCAGCCCCACAGGGAACACTGAAGCTTTCTTT.

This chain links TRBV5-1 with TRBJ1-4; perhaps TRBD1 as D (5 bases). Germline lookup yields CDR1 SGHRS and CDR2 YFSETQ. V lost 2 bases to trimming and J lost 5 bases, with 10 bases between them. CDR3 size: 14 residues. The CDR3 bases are TGCGCCAGCAGCTTAGACAGTAACAATGAAAAACTGTTTTTT. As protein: CASSLDSNNEKLFF.

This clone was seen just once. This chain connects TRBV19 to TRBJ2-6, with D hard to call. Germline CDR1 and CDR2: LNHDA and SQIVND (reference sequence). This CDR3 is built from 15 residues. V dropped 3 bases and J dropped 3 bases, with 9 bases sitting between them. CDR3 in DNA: TGTGCCAGTAGTATTTCGGTTCTTGGGGCCAACGTCCTGACTTTC. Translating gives CASSISVLGANVLTF.

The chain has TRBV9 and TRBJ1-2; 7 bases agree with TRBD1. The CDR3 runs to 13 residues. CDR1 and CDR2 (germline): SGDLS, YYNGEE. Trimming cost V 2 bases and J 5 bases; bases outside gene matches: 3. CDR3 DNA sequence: TGTGCCAGCAGCGTCAGGGACAGTTATGGCTACACCTTC. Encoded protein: CASSVRDSYGYTF.

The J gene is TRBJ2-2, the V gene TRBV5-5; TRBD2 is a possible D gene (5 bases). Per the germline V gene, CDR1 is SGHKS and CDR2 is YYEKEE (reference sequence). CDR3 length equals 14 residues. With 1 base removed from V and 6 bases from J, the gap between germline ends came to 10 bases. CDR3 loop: CASSLTVGAGELFF. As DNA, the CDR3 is TGTGCCAGCAGCTTGACGGTCGGGGCCGGGGAGCTGTTTTTT. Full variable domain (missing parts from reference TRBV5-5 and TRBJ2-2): DAGVTQSPTHLIKTRGQQVTLRCSPISGHKSVSWYQQVLGQGPQFIFQYYEKEERGRGNFPDRFSARQFPNYSSELNVNALLLGDSALYLCASSLTVGAGELFFGEGSRLTVL.

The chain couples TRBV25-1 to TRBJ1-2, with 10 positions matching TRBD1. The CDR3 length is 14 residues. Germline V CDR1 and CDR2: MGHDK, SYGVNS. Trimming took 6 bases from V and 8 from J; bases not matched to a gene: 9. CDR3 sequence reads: CASSRTGGKWGYTF. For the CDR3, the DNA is TGTGCCAGCAGCAGGACAGGGGGGAAATGGGGCTACACCTTC.

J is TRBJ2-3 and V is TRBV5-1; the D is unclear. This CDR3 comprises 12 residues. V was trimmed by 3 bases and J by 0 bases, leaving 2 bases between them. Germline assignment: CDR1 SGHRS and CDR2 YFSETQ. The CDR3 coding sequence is TGCGCCAGCAGCTCGAGCACAGATACGCAGTATTTT. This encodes CASSSSTDTQYF.

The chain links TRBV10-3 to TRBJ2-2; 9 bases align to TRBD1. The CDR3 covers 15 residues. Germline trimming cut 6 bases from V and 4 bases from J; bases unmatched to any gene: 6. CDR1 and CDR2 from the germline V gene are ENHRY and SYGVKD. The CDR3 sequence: CAIREGQGGTGELFF. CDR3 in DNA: TGTGCCATCAGAGAGGGACAGGGAGGCACCGGGGAGCTGTTTTTT.

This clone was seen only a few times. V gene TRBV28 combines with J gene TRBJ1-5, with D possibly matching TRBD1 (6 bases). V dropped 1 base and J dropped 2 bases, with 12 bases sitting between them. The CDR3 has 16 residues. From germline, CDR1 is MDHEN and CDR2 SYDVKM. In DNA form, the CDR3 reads TGTGCCAGCAGTTTATTTGGGGGGGCCGGCAATCAGCCCCAGCATTTT. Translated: CASSLFGGAGNQPQHF.

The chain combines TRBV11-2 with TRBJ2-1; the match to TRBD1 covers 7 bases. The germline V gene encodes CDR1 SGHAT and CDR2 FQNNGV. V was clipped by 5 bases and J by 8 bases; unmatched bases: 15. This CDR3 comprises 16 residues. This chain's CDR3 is CASSPGQAATRDEQFF. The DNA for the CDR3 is TGTGCCAGCAGCCCCGGACAGGCCGCTACCCGCGATGAGCAGTTCTTC.

DNA of the CDR3: TGCGCCAGCGGGGCTGGTCAGGGAAACACCGGGGAGCTGTTTTTT. This codes for CASGAGQGNTGELFF. The chain has TRBV5-1 and TRBJ2-2; TRBD1 might be the D (5 bases). The CDR3 runs to 15 residues. Germline CDR1 reads SGHRS; CDR2 reads YFSETQ. Trimming took off 7 bases at V and 2 bases at J, with 15 bases between the two ends.

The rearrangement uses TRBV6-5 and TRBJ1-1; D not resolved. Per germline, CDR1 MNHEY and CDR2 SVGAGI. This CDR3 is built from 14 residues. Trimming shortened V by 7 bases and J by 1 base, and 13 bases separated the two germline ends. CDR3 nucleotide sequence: TGTGCCAGCACGAGGAGGGCGACGAACACTGAAGCTTTCTTT. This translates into CASTRRATNTEAFF.

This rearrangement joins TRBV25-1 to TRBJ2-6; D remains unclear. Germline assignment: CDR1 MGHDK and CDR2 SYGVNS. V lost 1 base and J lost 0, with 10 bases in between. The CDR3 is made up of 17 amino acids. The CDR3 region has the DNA TGTGCCAGCAGTGAATCGAGTCGAAGCTCTGGGGCCAACGTCCTGACTTTC. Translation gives CASSESSRSSGANVLTF.

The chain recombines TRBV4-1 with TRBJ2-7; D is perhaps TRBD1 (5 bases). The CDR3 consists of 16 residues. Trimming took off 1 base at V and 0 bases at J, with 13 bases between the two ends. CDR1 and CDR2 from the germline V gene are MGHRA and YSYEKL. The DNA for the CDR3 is TGCGCCAGCAGCCAAGCGCCAGGGTCCGACTCCTACGAGCAGTACTTC. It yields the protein CASSQAPGSDSYEQYF.

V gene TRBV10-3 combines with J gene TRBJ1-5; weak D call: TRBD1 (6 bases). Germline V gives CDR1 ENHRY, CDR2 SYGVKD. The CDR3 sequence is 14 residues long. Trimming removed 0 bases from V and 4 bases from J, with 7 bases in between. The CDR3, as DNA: TGTGCCATCAGTGAGTCAACAGGGAATCAGCCCCAGCATTTT. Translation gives CAISESTGNQPQHF.

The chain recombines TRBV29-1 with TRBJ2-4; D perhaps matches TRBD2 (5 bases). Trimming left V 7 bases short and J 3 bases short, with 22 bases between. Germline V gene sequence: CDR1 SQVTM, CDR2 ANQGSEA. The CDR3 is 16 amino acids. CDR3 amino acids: CSALRALVRIKNIQYF. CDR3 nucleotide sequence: TGCAGCGCCCTGAGGGCGTTAGTAAGGATCAAAAACATTCAGTACTTC.